A selection of T cell receptor beta chains follows, all from one sample in a study of cytomegalovirus exposure and HLA in healthy donors. Clones were sequenced by immunoSEQ multiplex PCR, and TCRdb holds only the in-frame ones, with some missing. The top ten clones hold around 1.7% of a sample with about 64,000 clones, more than 85% of them seen once. Source material: PBMCs. These TCRs come from a woman under 30 in good health and CMV-seronegative. CDR3s include the opening cysteine and the closing phenylalanine or tryptophan. The order of the fields is D gene, clone size, J gene, V gene, CDR3 protein, CDR3 DNA. D genes are given only for firm matches. Expanded clones are given a class, and other clones once, few, many or no size at all.

.	.	TRBJ1-3	TRBV4-3	CASSQGASLENTIYF	TGCGCCAGCAGCCAAGGGGCATCTCTGGAAAACACCATATATTTT
TRBD1	.	TRBJ1-2	TRBV5-1	CASSLAGTAHYGYTF	TGCGCCAGCAGCTTGGCCGGGACAGCTCACTATGGCTACACCTTC
TRBD2	.	TRBJ2-2	TRBV7-2	CASSFSGGRTGELFF	TGTGCCAGCAGCTTTAGCGGGGGGCGCACCGGGGAGCTGTTTTTT
TRBD2	once	TRBJ2-7	TRBV6-1	CASSEGPGGVYEQYF	TGTGCCAGCAGTGAAGGTCCGGGAGGGGTCTACGAGCAGTACTTC
TRBD2	.	TRBJ2-1	TRBV28	CASSILAGGPSNEQFF	TGTGCCAGCAGTATACTAGCGGGAGGGCCAAGCAATGAGCAGTTCTTC
TRBD2	.	TRBJ2-2	TRBV19	CASSIASRREVHTGELFF	TGTGCCAGTAGTATAGCATCTCGGCGGGAGGTACACACCGGGGAGCTGTTTTTT
TRBD1	.	TRBJ1-1	TRBV19	CASKTTGTYTEAFF	TGTGCCAGCAAAACGACAGGGACCTACACTGAAGCTTTCTTT
TRBD2	few	TRBJ2-7	TRBV5-4	CASSFLPGLAAYEQYF	TGTGCCAGCAGCTTCCTACCCGGACTAGCGGCCTACGAGCAGTACTTC
TRBD1	.	TRBJ2-4	TRBV5-1	CASSLGTGWAKNIQYF	TGCGCCAGCAGCTTGGGGACAGGGTGGGCCAAAAACATTCAGTACTTC
TRBD2	.	TRBJ2-2	TRBV4-1	CASSHASGRGNTGELFF	TGCGCCAGCAGCCACGCTAGCGGGAGGGGTAACACCGGGGAGCTGTTTTTT
.	.	TRBJ1-2	TRBV19	CASSGGSNNNYGYTF	TGTGCCAGTAGTGGCGGCTCGAATAATAACTATGGCTACACCTTC
.	.	TRBJ1-1	TRBV14	CASSQALMSTEAFF	TGTGCCAGCAGCCAAGCCCTTATGAGCACTGAAGCTTTCTTT
.	.	TRBJ2-5	TRBV4-1	CASSPSLPQGETQYF	TGCGCCAGCAGCCCTAGTCTCCCTCAGGGGGAGACCCAGTACTTC
TRBD1	.	TRBJ1-5	TRBV9	CASSETPGGVSPQHF	TGTGCCAGCAGCGAAACTCCAGGGGGCGTCTCGCCCCAGCATTTT
.	few	TRBJ1-1	TRBV7-6	CASRGAIGTEAFF	TGTGCCAGCAGGGGGGCGATCGGCACTGAAGCTTTCTTT
.	.	TRBJ1-1	TRBV20-1	CSGGSPTEAFF	TGCAGTGGGGGCAGCCCCACTGAAGCTTTCTTT
TRBD2	.	TRBJ2-5	TRBV28	CASSFLGLAGPVPQYF	TGTGCCAGCAGTTTCTTGGGACTAGCGGGCCCCGTGCCCCAGTACTTC
TRBD2	.	TRBJ2-4	TRBV9	CASSVAGGVVGAKNIQYF	TGTGCCAGCAGCGTAGCGGGGGGGGTGGTTGGGGCCAAAAACATTCAGTACTTC
TRBD1	few	TRBJ2-7	TRBV11-3	CASSSGTDSYEQYF	TGTGCCAGCAGCTCGGGGACAGATTCCTACGAGCAGTACTTC
.	once	TRBJ1-5	TRBV6-6	CASRPPGRSNQPQHF	TGTGCCAGCAGGCCTCCAGGGAGGAGCAATCAGCCCCAGCATTTT
.	.	TRBJ2-4	TRBV19	CASSMSERNIQYF	TGTGCCAGTAGTATGTCAGAACGAAACATTCAGTACTTC
TRBD1	.	TRBJ2-1	TRBV19	CAKNPTGEGNVSFYEQFF	TGTGCTAAAAACCCGACAGGGGAAGGAAATGTATCCTTCTATGAGCAGTTCTTC
TRBD1	.	TRBJ2-1	TRBV4-1	CASSALGTALYNEQFF	TGCGCCAGCAGCGCTCTCGGGACAGCCTTGTACAATGAGCAGTTCTTC
TRBD1	.	TRBJ1-3	TRBV5-1	CASSPGTGVGNTIYF	TGCGCCAGCAGCCCCGGGACAGGGGTAGGAAACACCATATATTTT
.	.	TRBJ2-7	TRBV28	CASSSERSAYEQYF	TGTGCCAGCAGTTCAGAGCGGTCCGCCTACGAGCAGTACTTC
.	few	TRBJ2-2	TRBV6-4	CASRNRTGTGELFF	TGTGCCAGCAGAAATCGGACTGGGACCGGGGAGCTGTTTTTT
TRBD1	.	TRBJ1-1	TRBV5-1	CASSLSEGAGNTEAFF	TGCGCCAGCAGCTTGAGTGAGGGGGCGGGGAACACTGAAGCTTTCTTT
TRBD1	once	TRBJ2-7	TRBV12-5	CASGLGQGVNTHEQYF	TGTGCTAGTGGTTTAGGACAGGGGGTAAATACCCACGAGCAGTACTTC
TRBD2	.	TRBJ2-1	TRBV18	CASSLSSGTPPNNEQFF	TGTGCCAGCTCACTGTCTAGCGGCACCCCACCAAACAATGAGCAGTTCTTC
.	.	TRBJ2-2	TRBV30	CAWNARAENTGELFF	TGTGCCTGGAACGCCAGGGCGGAGAACACCGGGGAGCTGTTTTTT
.	.	TRBJ1-1	TRBV27	CASSLTGMNTEAFF	TGTGCCAGCAGTTTAACAGGGATGAACACTGAAGCTTTCTTT
.	.	TRBJ2-1	TRBV25-1	CASSDGLMVGRHEQFF	TGTGCCAGCAGTGATGGACTCATGGTTGGGCGGCATGAGCAGTTCTTC
TRBD2	.	TRBJ2-6	TRBV27	CASSLFAGLAGASGANVLTF	TGTGCCAGCAGTTTGTTCGCCGGACTAGCGGGAGCTAGTGGGGCCAACGTCCTGACTTTC
TRBD1	.	TRBJ1-2	TRBV11-1	CASSSRDSDYGYTF	TGTGCCAGCAGCTCTCGGGACAGTGACTATGGCTACACCTTC
.	.	TRBJ1-1	TRBV9	CASSFDGSAEAFF	TGTGCCAGCAGCTTCGATGGGAGCGCTGAAGCTTTCTTT
TRBD2	.	TRBJ2-1	TRBV7-8	CASSPLAGTSYNEQFF	TGTGCCAGCAGCCCGCTAGCGGGGACCTCCTACAATGAGCAGTTCTTC
.	once	TRBJ1-2	TRBV6-5	CASSYSMGGNLYGYTF	TGTGCCAGCAGTTACTCGATGGGGGGGAACCTCTATGGCTACACCTTC
.	.	TRBJ1-2	TRBV5-1	CASSSLRAAGRRALGLGYTF	TGCGCCAGCAGCTCACTCCGGGCCGCAGGGAGGCGAGCGCTCGGCCTTGGCTACACCTTC
.	.	TRBJ1-2	TRBV4-2	CASSPTTANYGYTF	TGTGCCAGCAGCCCAACGACAGCGAACTATGGCTACACCTTC
.	.	TRBJ2-3	TRBV15	CATSRDRTVFTDTQYF	TGTGCCACCAGCAGAGACCGGACAGTTTTCACAGATACGCAGTATTTT
.	.	TRBJ2-3	TRBV19	CASSTPTSHKADTQYF	TGTGCCAGTAGTACGCCGACTAGTCACAAGGCAGATACGCAGTATTTT
TRBD1	.	TRBJ1-1	TRBV5-1	CASSLQGQPNTEAFF	TGCGCCAGCAGCTTACAGGGGCAACCGAACACTGAAGCTTTCTTT